These 14 T cell receptor beta chains share one sample of origin, sequenced in a study of type 1 and type 2 diabetes patients. Amplification started from genomic DNA. A primer set of 30 forward and 13 reverse primers amplified the CDR3. MiXCR, applied by TCRdb to the multiplex PCR reads, yields one record per CDR3 protein. Altogether some 250,000 distinct CDR3 sequences are present, around 47% being singletons, with the ten largest covering around 15%. The sequenced sample consisted of peripheral blood mononuclear cells (PBMCs). The receptors were sampled from a man younger than 35 with type 2 diabetes.

This rearrangement joins TRBV10-3 to TRBJ2-1, with 10 bases that match TRBD2. The CDR3 is made up of 17 amino acids. V shed 6 bases and J 10 bases; nucleotides not matched to a gene: 18. Germline V gene sequence: CDR1 ENHRY, CDR2 SYGVKD. The CDR3 is CAIRDARGLAGDTEQFF. CDR3 sequence (DNA): TGTGCCATCAGAGATGCGAGGGGGCTAGCGGGAGATACGGAGCAGTTCTTC.

This chain connects TRBV14 to TRBJ1-2; D might be TRBD1 (5 bases). The length of the CDR3 is 17 residues. Germline lookup yields CDR1 SGHDN and CDR2 FVKESK. V dropped 9 bases and J dropped 6 bases, with 29 bases sitting between them. The CDR3 sequence: CASSIVGGSAGRDGYTF. Written as DNA, the CDR3 is TGTGCCAGTAGTATAGTAGGCGGTTCGGCAGGGCGTGATGGCTACACCTTC.

The chain uses TRBV2 and TRBJ1-5; D may be TRBD1 (5 bases). V gave up 6 bases and J gave up 4 bases, with 13 bases separating them. The CDR3 spans 14 residues. Germline loops: CDR1 SNHLY, CDR2 FYNNEI. CDR3 amino acids: CASRDSYRNQPQHF. The DNA of the CDR3 is TGTGCCAGCAGAGACAGCTACAGAAATCAGCCCCAGCATTTT.

The genes are TRBV19 and TRBJ2-7, with D unclear. Trimming left V 3 bases short and J 1 base short, with 4 bases between. The germline V gene encodes CDR1 LNHDA and CDR2 SQIVND (reference sequence). The CDR3 length is 12 residues. The CDR3 here is CASSMSSYEQYF. The CDR3 DNA is TGTGCCAGTAGTATGTCTTCCTACGAGCAGTACTTC.

V is TRBV2 and J is TRBJ1-2; D is possibly TRBD1 (6 bases). This CDR3 contains 14 residues. The germline V gene encodes CDR1 SNHLY and CDR2 FYNNEI. Trimming took 7 bases from V and 8 from J, leaving 20 bases between them. CDR3 in amino acids: CASTLRTAVKGYTF. For the CDR3, the DNA is TGTGCCAGCACGCTCCGGACAGCCGTGAAGGGCTACACCTTC.

This clonotype was observed a few times. This chain connects TRBV28 to TRBJ2-7, with 8 nucleotides matching TRBD2. J lost 4 bases, V lost 4 bases, and 6 bases had no gene match. The CDR3 sequence is 14 residues long. Germline V gene data show CDR1 as MDHEN and CDR2 as SYDVKM. For the CDR3, the DNA is TGTGCCAGCAGTTCCTCGGGAGGGAGGTACGAGCAGTACTTC. This gives the protein CASSSSGGRYEQYF.

This clonotype has only one observation. The chain combines TRBV20-1 with TRBJ2-3, with 8 bases matching TRBD2. Germline assignment: CDR1 DFQATT and CDR2 SNEGSKA (reference sequence). This CDR3 has 18 amino acids. Unmatched junction bases numbered 15, after V lost 4 bases and J lost 0 bases. The CDR3 protein is CSANTPGPAGESTDTQYF. The CDR3 DNA reads as TGCAGTGCTAACACGCCCGGACCAGCGGGAGAGAGCACAGATACGCAGTATTTT.

The chain has TRBV12-3 or TRBV12-4 and TRBJ1-2, with a weak D call TRBD1 (5 bases). This CDR3 has 16 residues. V was clipped by 6 bases and J by 4 bases, with 21 bases between them. In nucleotides, the CDR3 is TGTGCCAGCAGACCCAGCCGGGACCCCATCCTCTATGGCTACACCTTC. It encodes CASRPSRDPILYGYTF.

This clonotype was found a few times. V is TRBV7-9 and J is TRBJ1-2; TRBD1 agrees at 11 bases. CDR3 size: 17 residues. V was clipped by 1 base and J by 5 bases; unmatched bases: 9. Germline-derived CDR1 and CDR2 are SEHNR and FQNEAQ (reference sequence). CDR3 protein: CASSLGPGQGEEYGYTF. CDR3 nucleotide sequence: TGTGCCAGCAGCTTAGGCCCGGGACAGGGGGAAGAGTATGGCTACACCTTC.

The chain links TRBV27 to TRBJ2-7; D is ambiguous. Per the germline V gene, CDR1 is MNHEY and CDR2 is SMNVEV (reference sequence). V was cut by 4 bases and J by 2 bases, with 9 bases left in between. The CDR3 sequence is 13 residues long. CDR3 residues: CASSSAETYEQYF. The CDR3, as DNA: TGTGCCAGCAGTTCGGCCGAGACCTACGAGCAGTACTTC.

The chain links TRBV24-1 to TRBJ2-5; 7 positions match TRBD2. Germline assignment: CDR1 KGHDR and CDR2 SFDVKD. The CDR3 covers 14 residues. The junction had 4 bases not matched to a gene; V was cut back by 1 base and J by 6 bases. The CDR3 coding sequence is TGTGCCACCAGTGATTTTGGGGGGGGAAAGACCCAGTACTTC. Protein: CATSDFGGGKTQYF.

As for this clonotype: This sequence may be a read error, since a much larger clone differs from it by one base. A read error is likely, as this CDR3 ends without the conserved phenylalanine or tryptophan. The V call is TRBV5-1, the J call TRBJ1-1; D gene ambiguous. Trimming removed 5 bases at V and 1 base at J, with 15 bases between. Germline CDR1 reads SGHRS; CDR2 reads YFSETQ. This CDR3 has 15 amino acids. Here the CDR3 reads CASSSRGRTNTEAFI. Written as DNA, the CDR3 is TGCGCCAGCAGTTCTCGCGGACGGACGAACACTGAAGCTTTCATT.

CDR3: CASSKGAQETQYF. DNA of the CDR3: TGTGCCAGCAGTAAGGGAGCTCAAGAGACCCAGTACTTC. The chain has TRBV27 and TRBJ2-5; a possible D gene is TRBD2 (5 bases). Germline V CDR1 and CDR2: MNHEY, SMNVEV (reference sequence). The V and J ends lost 5 bases and 2 bases respectively, with 9 bases between them. This CDR3 region has 13 residues.

This clonotype was observed a single time. The chain has TRBV7-3 and TRBJ2-1, with D possibly TRBD1 on 5 matching bases. Trimming shortened V by 4 bases and J by 3 bases, and 7 bases separated the two germline ends. Germline loops: CDR1 SGHTA, CDR2 FQGTGA. There are 13 residues in the CDR3. This chain's CDR3 is CASSSDSYNEQFF. CDR3 DNA: TGTGCCAGCAGCTCCGACAGCTACAATGAGCAGTTCTTC.